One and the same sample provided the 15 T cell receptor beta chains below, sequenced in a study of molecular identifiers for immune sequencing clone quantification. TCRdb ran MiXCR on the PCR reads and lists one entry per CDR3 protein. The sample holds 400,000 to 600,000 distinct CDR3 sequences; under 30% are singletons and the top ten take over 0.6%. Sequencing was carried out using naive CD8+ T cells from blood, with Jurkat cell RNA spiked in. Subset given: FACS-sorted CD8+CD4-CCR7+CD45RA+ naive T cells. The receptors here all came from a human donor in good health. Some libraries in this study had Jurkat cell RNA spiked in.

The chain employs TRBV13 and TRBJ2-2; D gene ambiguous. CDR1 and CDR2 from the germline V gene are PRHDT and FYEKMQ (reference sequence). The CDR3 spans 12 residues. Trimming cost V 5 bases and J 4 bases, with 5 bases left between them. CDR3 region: CASSNLTGELFF. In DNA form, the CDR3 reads TGTGCCAGCAGCAATCTCACCGGGGAGCTGTTTTTT.

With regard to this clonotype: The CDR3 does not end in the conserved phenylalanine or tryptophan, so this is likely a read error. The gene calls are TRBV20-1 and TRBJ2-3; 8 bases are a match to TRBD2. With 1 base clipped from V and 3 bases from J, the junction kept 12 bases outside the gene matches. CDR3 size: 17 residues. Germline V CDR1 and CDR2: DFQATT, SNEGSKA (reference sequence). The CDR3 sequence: CSARVQAGGFWTDTQYL. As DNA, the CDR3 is TGCAGTGCTAGAGTCCAGGCGGGGGGTTTTTGGACAGATACGCAGTATCTT.

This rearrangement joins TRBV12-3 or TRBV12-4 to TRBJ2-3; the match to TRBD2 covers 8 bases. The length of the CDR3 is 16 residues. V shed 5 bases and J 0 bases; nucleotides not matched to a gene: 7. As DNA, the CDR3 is TGTGCCAGCAGTGCACTAGCGGCCCCAAGCACAGATACGCAGTATTTT. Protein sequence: CASSALAAPSTDTQYF.

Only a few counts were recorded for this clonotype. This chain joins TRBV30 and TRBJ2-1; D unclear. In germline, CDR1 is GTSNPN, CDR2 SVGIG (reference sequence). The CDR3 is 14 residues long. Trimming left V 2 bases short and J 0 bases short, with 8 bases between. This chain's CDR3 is CAWSPGYSYNEQFF. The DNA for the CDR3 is TGTGCCTGGAGTCCCGGCTACTCCTACAATGAGCAGTTCTTC.

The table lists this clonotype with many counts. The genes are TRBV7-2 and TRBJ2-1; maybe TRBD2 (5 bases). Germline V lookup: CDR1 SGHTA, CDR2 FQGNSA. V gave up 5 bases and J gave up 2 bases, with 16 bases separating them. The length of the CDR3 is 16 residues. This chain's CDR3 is CASSGWTDFTYNEQFF. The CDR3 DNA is TGTGCCAGCAGCGGATGGACTGATTTCACCTACAATGAGCAGTTCTTC.

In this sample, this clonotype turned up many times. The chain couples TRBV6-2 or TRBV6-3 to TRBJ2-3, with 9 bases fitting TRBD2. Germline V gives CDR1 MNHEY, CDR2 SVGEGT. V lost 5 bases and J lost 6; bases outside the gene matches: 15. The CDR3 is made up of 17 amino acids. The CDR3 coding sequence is TGTGCCAGCAGTCCCGGGGGTCTAGCGGGGACCGTGGATACGCAGTATTTT. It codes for CASSPGGLAGTVDTQYF.

CDR3 sequence reads: CASSTRRGSTEAFF. The DNA of the CDR3 is TGTGCCAGCAGTACCCGCAGGGGTAGCACTGAAGCTTTCTTT. The chain has TRBV2 and TRBJ1-1; the D gene is possibly TRBD1 (6 bases). The CDR3 covers 14 residues. The ends were cut back, 5 bases at V and 4 bases at J, with 14 bases in the middle. Germline V CDR1 and CDR2: SNHLY, FYNNEI.

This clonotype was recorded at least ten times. The CDR3 coding sequence is TGCAGCGCCCGGGGGTCCGGGGGCGACTATGGCTACACCTTC. Its protein is CSARGSGGDYGYTF. The chain couples TRBV29-1 to TRBJ1-2, with D possibly TRBD1 on 6 matching bases. V was trimmed by 7 bases and J by 3 bases, leaving 18 bases between them. The CDR3 is 14 amino acids. Germline values: CDR1 SQVTM, CDR2 ANQGSEA. Looking up the rest from reference TRBV29-1 and TRBJ1-2 gives the full variable domain: SAVISQKPSRDICQRGTSLTIQCQVDSQVTMMFWYRQQPGQSLTLIATANQGSEATYESGFVIDKFPISRPNLTFSTLTVSNMSPEDSSIYLCSARGSGGDYGYTFGSGTRLTVV.

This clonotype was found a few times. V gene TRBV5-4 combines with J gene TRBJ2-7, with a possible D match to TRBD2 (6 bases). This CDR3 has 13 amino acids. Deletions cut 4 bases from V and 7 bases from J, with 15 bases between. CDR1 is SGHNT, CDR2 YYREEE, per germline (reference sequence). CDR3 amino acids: CASSQKYSGEQYF. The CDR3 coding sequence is TGTGCCAGCAGCCAGAAATATAGCGGAGAGCAGTACTTC.

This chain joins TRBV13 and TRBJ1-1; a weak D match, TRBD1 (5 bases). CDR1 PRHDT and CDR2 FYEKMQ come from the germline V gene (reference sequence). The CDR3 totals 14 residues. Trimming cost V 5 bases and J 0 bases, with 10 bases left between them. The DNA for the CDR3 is TGTGCCAGCAGCGCGACAGACATGAACACTGAAGCTTTCTTT. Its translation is CASSATDMNTEAFF. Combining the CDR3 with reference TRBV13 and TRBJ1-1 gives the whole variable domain AAGVIQSPRHLIKEKRETATLKCYPIPRHDTVYWYQQGPGQDPQFLISFYEKMQSDKGSIPDRFSAQQFSDYHSELNMSSLELGDSALYFCASSATDMNTEAFFGQGTRLTVV.

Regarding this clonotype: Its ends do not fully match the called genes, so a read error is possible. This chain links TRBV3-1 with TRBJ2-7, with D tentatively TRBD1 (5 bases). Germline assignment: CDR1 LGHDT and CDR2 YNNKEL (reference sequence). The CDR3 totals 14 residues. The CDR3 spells CVSSQLEDTYEQYF. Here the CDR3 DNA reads TGTGTCAGCAGCCAACTCGAGGACACGTACGAGCAGTACTTC.

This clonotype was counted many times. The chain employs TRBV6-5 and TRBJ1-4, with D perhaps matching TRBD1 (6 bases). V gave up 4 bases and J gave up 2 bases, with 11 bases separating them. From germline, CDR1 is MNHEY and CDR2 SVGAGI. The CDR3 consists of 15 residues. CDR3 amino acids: CASSWHRVTNEKLFF. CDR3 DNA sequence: TGTGCCAGCAGTTGGCACAGGGTCACTAATGAAAAACTGTTTTTT.

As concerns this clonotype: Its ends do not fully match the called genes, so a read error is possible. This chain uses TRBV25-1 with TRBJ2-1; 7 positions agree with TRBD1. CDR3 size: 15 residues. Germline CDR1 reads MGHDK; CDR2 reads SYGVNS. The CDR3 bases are TGTGCCAGCAGTGTGGTTGGACAGGAGCTCAATAAGCAGTTCTTC. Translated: CASSVVGQELNKQFF. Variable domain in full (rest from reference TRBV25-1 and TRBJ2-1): EADIYQTPRYLVIGTGKKITLECSQTMGHDKMYWYQQDPGMELHLIHYSYGVNSTEKGDLSSESTVSRIRTEHFPLTLESARPSHTSQYLCASSVVGQELNKQFFGPGTRLTVL.

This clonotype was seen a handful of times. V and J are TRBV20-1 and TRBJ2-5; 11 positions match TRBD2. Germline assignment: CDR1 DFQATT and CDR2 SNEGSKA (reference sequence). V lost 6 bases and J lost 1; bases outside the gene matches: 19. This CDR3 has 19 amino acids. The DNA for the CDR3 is TGCAGTGCAAAAGATCTCGGAACTAGCGGGAGAGAACTCCAAGAGACCCAGTACTTC. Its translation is CSAKDLGTSGRELQETQYF.

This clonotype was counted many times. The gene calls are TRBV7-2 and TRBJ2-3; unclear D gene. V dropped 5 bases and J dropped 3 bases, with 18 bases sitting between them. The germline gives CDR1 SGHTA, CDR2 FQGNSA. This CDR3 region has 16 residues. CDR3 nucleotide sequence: TGTGCCAGCAGCCCTAGTGCGCTGATGGTGACAGATACGCAGTATTTT. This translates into CASSPSALMVTDTQYF.